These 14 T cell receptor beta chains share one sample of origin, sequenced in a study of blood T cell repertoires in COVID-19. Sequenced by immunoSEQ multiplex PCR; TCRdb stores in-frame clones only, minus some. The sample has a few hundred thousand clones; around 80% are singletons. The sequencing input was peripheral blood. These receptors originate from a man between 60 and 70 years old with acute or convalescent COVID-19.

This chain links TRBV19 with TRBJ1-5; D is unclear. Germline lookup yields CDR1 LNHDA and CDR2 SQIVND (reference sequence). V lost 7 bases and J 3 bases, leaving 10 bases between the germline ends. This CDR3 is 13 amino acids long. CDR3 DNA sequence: TGTGCCAGTAACGGGGTCCCCAATCAGCCCCAGCATTTT. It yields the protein CASNGVPNQPQHF. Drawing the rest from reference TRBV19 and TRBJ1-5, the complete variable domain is DGGITQSPKYLFRKEGQNVTLSCEQNLNHDAMYWYRQDPGQGLRLIYYSQIVNDFQKGDIAEGYSVSREKKESFPLTVTSAQKNPTAFYLCASNGVPNQPQHFGDGTRLSIL.

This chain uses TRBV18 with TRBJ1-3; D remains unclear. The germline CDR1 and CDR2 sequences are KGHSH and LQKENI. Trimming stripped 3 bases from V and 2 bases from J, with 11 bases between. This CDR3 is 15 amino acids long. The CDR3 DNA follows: TGTGCCAGCTCACCGGCGGGTCTCGCTGGAAACACCATATATTTT. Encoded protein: CASSPAGLAGNTIYF.

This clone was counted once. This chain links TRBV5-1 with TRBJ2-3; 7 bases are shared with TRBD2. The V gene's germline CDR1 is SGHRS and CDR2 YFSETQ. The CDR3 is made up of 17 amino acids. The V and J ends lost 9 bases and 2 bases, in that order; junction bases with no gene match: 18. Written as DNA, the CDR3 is TGCGCCACTAAATTATCCGGCGGTGCGGGAGTCACAGATACGCAGTATTTT. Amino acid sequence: CATKLSGGAGVTDTQYF.

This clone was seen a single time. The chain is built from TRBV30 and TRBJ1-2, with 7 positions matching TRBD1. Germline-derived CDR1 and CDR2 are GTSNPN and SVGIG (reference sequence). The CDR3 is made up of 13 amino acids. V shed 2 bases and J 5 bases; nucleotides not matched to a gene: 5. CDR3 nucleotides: TGTGCCTGGAGTTGGGGACAGCAGTATGGCTACACCTTC. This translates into CAWSWGQQYGYTF.

The CDR3 DNA reads TGTGCCAGCAGCCCGACAGGCGCCCAAAGTGAAAAACTGTTTTTT. Its translation: CASSPTGAQSEKLFF. The V and J genes are TRBV5-4 and TRBJ1-4; perhaps TRBD1 as D (6 bases). With 4 bases removed from V and 7 bases from J, the gap between germline ends came to 17 bases. CDR1 and CDR2 (germline): SGHNT, YYREEE (reference sequence). CDR3 length: 15 residues.

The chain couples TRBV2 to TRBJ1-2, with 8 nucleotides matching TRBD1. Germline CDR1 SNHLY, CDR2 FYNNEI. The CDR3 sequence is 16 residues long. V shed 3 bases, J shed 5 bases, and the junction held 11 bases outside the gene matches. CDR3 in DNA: TGTGCCAGCAGTGATTCCCGAGGACAGGGTGGATATGGCTACACCTTC. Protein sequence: CASSDSRGQGGYGYTF.

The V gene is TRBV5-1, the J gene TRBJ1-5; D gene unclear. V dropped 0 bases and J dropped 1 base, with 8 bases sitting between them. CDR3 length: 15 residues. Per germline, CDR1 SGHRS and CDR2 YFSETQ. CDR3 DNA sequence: TGCGCCAGCAGCTTGGCAGGAAACAGCAATCAGCCCCAGCATTTT. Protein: CASSLAGNSNQPQHF.

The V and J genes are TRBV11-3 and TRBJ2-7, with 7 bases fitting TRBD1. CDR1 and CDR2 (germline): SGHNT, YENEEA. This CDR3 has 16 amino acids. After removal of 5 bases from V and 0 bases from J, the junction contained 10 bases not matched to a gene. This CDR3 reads CASSPGGSGSSYEQYF. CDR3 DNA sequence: TGTGCCAGCAGCCCAGGGGGTTCGGGAAGCTCCTACGAGCAGTACTTC.

DNA for the CDR3: TGTGCCAGCAGCTTAGGGGGGGGCGGGGCCCCGGAGCAGTTCTTC. Translated: CASSLGGGGAPEQFF. The rearrangement joins TRBV7-8 to TRBJ2-1; D is possibly TRBD2 (7 bases). The V gene lost 1 base and the J gene lost 10 bases, with 17 bases spanning the gap. The CDR3 runs 15 residues. CDR1 SGHVS and CDR2 FQNEAQ come from the germline V gene.

The CDR3 nucleotides are TGTGCCAGCAGGGGGACTAGTCCTGAGCAGTTCTTC. Its translation: CASRGTSPEQFF. The rearrangement uses TRBV28 and TRBJ2-1, with 8 nucleotides matching TRBD2. V lost 6 bases to trimming and J lost 9 bases; unmatched junction nucleotides: 4. CDR1 MDHEN and CDR2 SYDVKM come from the germline V gene. The CDR3 extends over 12 amino acids.

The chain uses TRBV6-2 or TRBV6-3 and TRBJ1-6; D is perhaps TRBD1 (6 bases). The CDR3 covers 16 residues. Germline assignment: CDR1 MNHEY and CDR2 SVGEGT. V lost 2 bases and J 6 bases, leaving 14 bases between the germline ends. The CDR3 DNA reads TGTGCCAGCAGTTACATCCCGGGACAACCTAATTCACCCCTCCACTTT. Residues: CASSYIPGQPNSPLHF.

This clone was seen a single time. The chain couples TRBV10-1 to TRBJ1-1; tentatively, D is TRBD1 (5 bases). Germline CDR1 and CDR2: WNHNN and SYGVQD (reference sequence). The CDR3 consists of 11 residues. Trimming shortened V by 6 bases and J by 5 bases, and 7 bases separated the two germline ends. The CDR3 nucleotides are TGCGCCAGCAGGGGGGGAACTGAAGCTTTCTTT. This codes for CASRGGTEAFF.

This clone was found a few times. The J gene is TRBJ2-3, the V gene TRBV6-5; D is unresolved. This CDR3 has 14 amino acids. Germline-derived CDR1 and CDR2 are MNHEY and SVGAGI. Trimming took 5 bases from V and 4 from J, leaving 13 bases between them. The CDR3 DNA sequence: TGTGCCAGCAGTATTAGCCCCCCCCCAGATACGCAGTATTTT. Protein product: CASSISPPPDTQYF.

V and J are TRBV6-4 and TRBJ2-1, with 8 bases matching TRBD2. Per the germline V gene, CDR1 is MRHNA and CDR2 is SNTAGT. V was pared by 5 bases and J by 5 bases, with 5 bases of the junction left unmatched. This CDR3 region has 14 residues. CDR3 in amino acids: CASSRQRGNNEQFF. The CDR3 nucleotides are TGTGCCAGCAGTCGTCAGCGGGGGAACAATGAGCAGTTCTTC.